This TCR beta chain originates from a study of blood T cell repertoires in COVID-19. Cohort placement rested on clinical history that participants reported themselves. Resolution of symptoms, clearance, or two negative PCRs was present in recovered Cohort 3 donors. Study processing details: Reference gene primer amplification gave nucleated cell count estimates. Method: immunoSEQ multiplex PCR; TCRdb's copy keeps in-frame clones and lacks some. V and J calls and clone size come straight from that table; D and trimming were deduced from the DNA. The sample consists of approximately 220,000 clones, roughly 85% of them appearing once. The V end lost 7 bases, the J end lost 6 bases, and 6 bases lay between the germline ends. Germline CDR1 reads MGHDK; CDR2 reads SYGVNS. The CDR3 extends over 11 amino acids.

The sequence came from a man aged 40-49 years who had recovered from COVID-19. This sequence joins TRBV25-1 and TRBJ2-2; D remains ambiguous. The specimen was PBMCs or T cells enriched from blood (not recorded which). CDR3 DNA: TGTGCCAGCAAGTCAGCCGGGGAGCTGTTTTTT. This encodes CASKSAGELFF. The full variable domain, in which reference TRBV25-1 and TRBJ2-2 provide the parts outside the CDR3, is EADIYQTPRYLVIGTGKKITLECSQTMGHDKMYWYQQDPGMELHLIHYSYGVNSTEKGDLSSESTVSRIRTEHFPLTLESARPSHTSQYLCASKSAGELFFGEGSRLTVL.